This T cell receptor beta chain came from a study of PD-L1 blockade in urothelial cancer. Study as a whole: Between 0 and 3 prior chemotherapy regimens had been given to patients. Each blood sample yielded a median of about 130,000 T cells.

The J segment lost 5 bases and the V segment lost 6 bases, leaving 13 bases of the junction unmatched. Germline CDR1 and CDR2: LGHNA and YNFKEQ. This CDR3 spans 15 amino acids. Into every PCR, synthetic TCR analog templates were spiked. Some clones are missing from TCRdb's copy, which holds only in-frame ones; the method was immunoSEQ multiplex PCR. The repertoire holds 50,000 to 65,000 clones, about 86% seen once, with 2.5% to 3.5% in the top ten. Sequenced material: PBMCs, taken around atezolizumab (anti-PD-L1) treatment. The rearrangement joins TRBV4-2 to TRBJ2-7; 7 bases fit TRBD2. The clonotype comes from a man in his fifties or sixties with urothelial cancer. In nucleotides, the CDR3 is TGTGCCAGCAGGGGTGGGGACGGGAGGTTCGACGAGCAGTACTTC. It yields the protein CASRGGDGRFDEQYF.